These 31 T cell receptor beta chains were all obtained from the same sample, sequenced in a study of shared clonotypes between healthy human individuals. TCRdb keeps only in-frame clones here, not all; method: immunoSEQ multiplex PCR. Of about 1.1 million clones listed, about 72% are singletons. The sample was memory CD4+ T cells from PBMCs. Regarding subset: CD45RA-negative fraction. The receptor source for this set is a man younger than 35 in good health. Some clones in this sample may be carry-over from other donors' samples.

The DNA of the CDR3 is TGTGCCACCAGCAGAGATCGAGGGGAGGGTTACGAGCAGTACTTC. Its protein is CATSRDRGEGYEQYF. The genes are TRBV15 and TRBJ2-7, with TRBD2 matching over 7 bases. V was pared by 0 bases and J by 4 bases, with 6 bases of the junction left unmatched. This CDR3 spans 15 amino acids. CDR1 LNHNV and CDR2 YYDKDF come from the germline V gene (reference sequence).

Written as DNA, the CDR3 is TGTGCCATCAGGGCCGGGAGCACAGATACGCAGTATTTT. It translates to CAIRAGSTDTQYF. This rearrangement joins TRBV10-3 to TRBJ2-3; D not certain. Trimming stripped 6 bases from V and 0 bases from J, with 7 bases between. Germline CDR1 is ENHRY and CDR2 is SYGVKD. CDR3 size: 13 residues.

The gene calls are TRBV19 and TRBJ1-2; D might be TRBD1 (5 bases). Germline V gene data show CDR1 as LNHDA and CDR2 as SQIVND (reference sequence). V shed 6 bases and J shed 8 bases, with 25 bases lying between them. CDR3 length: 16 residues. This CDR3 is CASSMGRESPERGYTF. The CDR3 region has the DNA TGTGCCAGTAGCATGGGGCGTGAGAGCCCCGAGAGGGGCTACACCTTC.

The CDR3 nucleotides read TGTGCCAGCAGTGAGTCCGGGACGGAGCAGCCCCAGCATTTT. It specifies CASSESGTEQPQHF. This chain uses TRBV6-1 with TRBJ1-5, with D possibly matching TRBD1 (5 bases). Germline values: CDR1 MNHNS, CDR2 SASEGT. V lost 3 bases to trimming and J lost 7 bases, with 13 bases between them. This CDR3 contains 14 residues.

The V gene is TRBV5-1, the J gene TRBJ2-1; 12 positions match TRBD2. The V segment lost 0 bases and the J segment 6 bases; nucleotides outside the gene matches: 4. Germline values: CDR1 SGHRS, CDR2 YFSETQ. This CDR3 region has 16 residues. The chain's CDR3 is CASSLAASGRANEQFF. The CDR3 DNA follows: TGCGCCAGCAGCTTGGCGGCTAGCGGGAGGGCCAATGAGCAGTTCTTC.

This clone turned up a few times. The chain is built from TRBV27 and TRBJ2-1; 10 bases are a match to TRBD2. V shed 6 bases, J shed 7 bases, and the junction held 9 bases outside the gene matches. Per the germline V gene, CDR1 is MNHEY and CDR2 is SMNVEV (reference sequence). The CDR3 is 15 amino acids. The CDR3 here is CASSLLAGWRNEQFF. CDR3 DNA: TGTGCCAGCAGCTTACTAGCGGGATGGAGGAATGAGCAGTTCTTC.

V gene TRBV10-3 combines with J gene TRBJ1-2; D may be TRBD1 (5 bases). V was shortened by 4 bases and J by 1 base, with 7 bases between the two germline ends. Looked up from germline, CDR1 is ENHRY and CDR2 is SYGVKD. The CDR3 is 13 residues long. This CDR3 is CAISVDSNYGYTF. The CDR3 region has the DNA TGTGCCATCAGTGTTGACAGTAACTATGGCTACACCTTC.

This clone was seen repeatedly, ten times or more. The CDR3 loop reads CASSLDRLGKDEQYF. For the CDR3, the DNA is TGCGCCAGCAGCTTGGATCGATTGGGGAAAGACGAGCAGTACTTC. J is TRBJ2-7 and V is TRBV5-1; D uncertain. CDR1 and CDR2 (germline): SGHRS, YFSETQ. This CDR3 has 15 amino acids. V lost 0 bases to trimming and J lost 5 bases, with 15 bases between them.

The CDR3 DNA follows: TGCGCCAGCAGCGTTCCGGGACTAGCGGGAGGTAGCACCGGGGAGCTGTTTTTT. This codes for CASSVPGLAGGSTGELFF. V usage is TRBV5-1 and J usage is TRBJ2-2; the match to TRBD2 covers 15 bases. The V segment lost 4 bases and the J segment 4 bases; nucleotides outside the gene matches: 8. This CDR3 is built from 18 residues. Germline assignment: CDR1 SGHRS and CDR2 YFSETQ.

The chain couples TRBV7-2 to TRBJ2-7, with 13 bases aligning to TRBD2. The CDR3 sequence is 18 residues long. V trimming: 8 bases; J trimming: 0 bases; junction bases outside the gene matches: 13. From germline, CDR1 is SGHTA and CDR2 FQGNSA. CDR3 coding DNA: TGTGCCAGCGGGGGATGGGGGACTAGCGGGACCTCCTCCTACGAGCAGTACTTC. As protein: CASGGWGTSGTSSYEQYF.

In this sample, this clone turned up a few times. This chain uses TRBV11-3 with TRBJ2-6; no definite D call. The V end lost 5 bases, the J end lost 0 bases, and 5 bases lay between the germline ends. Germline CDR1 reads SGHNT; CDR2 reads YENEEA. This CDR3 has 14 amino acids. The CDR3 is CASSHLSGANVLTF. CDR3 in DNA: TGTGCCAGCAGCCACCTCTCTGGGGCCAACGTCCTGACTTTC.

The J gene is TRBJ2-1, the V gene TRBV4-1, with TRBD2 matching over 11 bases. CDR1 and CDR2 (germline): MGHRA, YSYEKL. Trimming removed 0 bases from V and 2 bases from J; junction bases left unmatched: 9. The CDR3 length is 19 residues. The CDR3: CASSQDFPSGRRTYNEQFF. CDR3 nucleotides: TGCGCCAGCAGCCAAGATTTTCCTAGCGGGAGGAGGACCTACAATGAGCAGTTCTTC.

The chain uses TRBV5-6 and TRBJ2-5; 12 bases agree with TRBD1. V gave up 3 bases and J gave up 5 bases; unmatched junction bases: 8. CDR1 and CDR2 (germline): SGHDT, YYEEEE. This CDR3 is built from 16 residues. The CDR3 sequence is CASSYGTGGLSETQYF. DNA for the CDR3: TGTGCCAGCAGCTACGGGACAGGGGGCTTGTCGGAGACCCAGTACTTC.

The V gene is TRBV29-1, the J gene TRBJ2-1, with a possible D match to TRBD1 (5 bases). Germline CDR1 is SQVTM and CDR2 is ANQGSEA. This CDR3 has 15 residues. The V gene lost 6 bases and the J gene lost 0 bases, with 15 bases spanning the gap. CDR3 residues: CSVGVDTSSYNEQFF. As DNA, the CDR3 is TGCAGCGTCGGTGTGGACACAAGCTCCTACAATGAGCAGTTCTTC.

V usage is TRBV18 and J usage is TRBJ2-7; TRBD2 matches at 15 bases. Per germline, CDR1 KGHSH and CDR2 LQKENI. CDR3 length equals 17 residues. Losses at the gene ends were 3 bases for V and 0 bases for J; bases not matched to a gene: 3. CDR3 sequence: CASSPGLAGGHSYEQYF. DNA for the CDR3: TGTGCCAGCTCACCGGGACTAGCGGGAGGACACTCCTACGAGCAGTACTTC.

This chain uses TRBV19 with TRBJ1-4; the match to TRBD1 covers 7 bases. The germline V gene encodes CDR1 LNHDA and CDR2 SQIVND (reference sequence). V shed 9 bases and J 4 bases; nucleotides not matched to a gene: 8. The CDR3 is 14 amino acids. The CDR3 nucleotides are TGTGCCAGCTCAATAGGGGACAGTAATGAAAAACTGTTTTTT. As protein: CASSIGDSNEKLFF.

Comment on this clone: Other DNA sequences in this specimen translate into the identical CDR3. The chain is built from TRBV29-1 and TRBJ2-1; 10 bases align to TRBD2. The CDR3 is 14 residues long. Germline V gene sequence: CDR1 SQVTM, CDR2 ANQGSEA. V shed 6 bases and J 4 bases; nucleotides not matched to a gene: 6. CDR3 nucleotide sequence: TGCAGCGTCGCGAGGACTAGCGGTTACAATGAGCAGTTCTTC. Translating it yields CSVARTSGYNEQFF.

The chain joins TRBV2 to TRBJ2-5; tentatively, D is TRBD1 or TRBD2 (6 bases each). Germline V lookup: CDR1 SNHLY, CDR2 FYNNEI. The CDR3 has 13 amino acids. V was trimmed by 8 bases and J by 4 bases, leaving 14 bases between them. The CDR3 reads CASSGGEGETQYF. CDR3 DNA: TGTGCCAGCTCCGGGGGCGAGGGAGAGACCCAGTACTTC. Together with reference TRBV2 and TRBJ2-5, the CDR3 gives the full variable domain: EPEVTQTPSHQVTQMGQEVILRCVPISNHLYFYWYRQILGQKVEFLVSFYNNEISEKSEIFDDQFSVERPDGSNFTLKIRSTKLEDSAMYFCASSGGEGETQYFGPGTRLLVL.

This sequence joins TRBV7-6 and TRBJ2-5, with no clear D. The CDR3 length is 11 residues. Germline V CDR1 and CDR2: SGHVS, FNYEAQ. The germline V and J ends were trimmed by 5 bases and 4 bases, with 5 bases remaining between them. The CDR3 nucleotides are TGTGCCAGCAGCCCCAGAGAGACCCAGTACTTC. It is translated as CASSPRETQYF.

V gene TRBV11-2 combines with J gene TRBJ2-1; the match to TRBD2 covers 11 bases. Germline CDR1 SGHAT, CDR2 FQNNGV. The CDR3 totals 16 residues. V was clipped by 5 bases and J by 8 bases; unmatched bases: 11. In DNA, the CDR3 is TGTGCCAGCAGCCAACCCGTGACTAGCGGGAAGGATGAGCAGTTCTTC. This gives the protein CASSQPVTSGKDEQFF.

The rearrangement joins TRBV10-3 to TRBJ2-7; 8 bases fit TRBD2. CDR1 ENHRY and CDR2 SYGVKD come from the germline V gene. The junction had 20 bases not matched to a gene; V was cut back by 10 bases and J by 3 bases. The length of the CDR3 is 17 residues. CDR3 protein: CATRGGSRGSSFYEQYF. CDR3 nucleotide sequence: TGTGCCACCCGGGGGGGCTCCCGGGGGTCCTCATTCTACGAGCAGTACTTC.

The chain recombines TRBV5-4 with TRBJ2-1, with D hard to call. The germline V and J ends were trimmed by 2 bases and 2 bases, with 17 bases remaining between them. This CDR3 is built from 17 residues. The germline V gene encodes CDR1 SGHNT and CDR2 YYREEE (reference sequence). CDR3 nucleotides: TGTGCCAGCAGCTTCGGCCTGGGCTGGGCCCCCTACAATGAGCAGTTCTTC. Its translation: CASSFGLGWAPYNEQFF.

This clone is a singleton in its sample. This chain joins TRBV4-3 and TRBJ2-7, with 7 bases fitting TRBD2. This CDR3 is 14 amino acids long. The germline V gene has CDR1 LGHNA and CDR2 YSLEER. The J segment lost 5 bases and the V segment lost 0 bases, leaving 4 bases of the junction unmatched. The CDR3 DNA is TGCGCCAGCAGCCAAGATCCTAGCGGCGACGAGCAGTACTTC. Protein: CASSQDPSGDEQYF.

The V call is TRBV14, the J call TRBJ2-7; D might be TRBD1 or TRBD2, each matching 6 bases. The CDR3 has 16 residues. V gave up 0 bases and J gave up 5 bases, with 17 bases separating them. The germline V gene encodes CDR1 SGHDN and CDR2 FVKESK. The CDR3 sequence is CASSQEWHREVNEQYF. As DNA, the CDR3 is TGTGCCAGCAGCCAAGAATGGCACAGGGAGGTGAACGAGCAGTACTTC.

J is TRBJ2-7 and V is TRBV5-6; 8 nucleotides align to TRBD2. The CDR3 runs to 16 residues. Unmatched junction bases numbered 11, after V lost 4 bases and J lost 2 bases. Per germline, CDR1 SGHDT and CDR2 YYEEEE. The CDR3 bases are TGTGCCAGCAGCCCTCCGGGCGGCGGGAGGCCCTACGAGCAGTACTTC. It specifies CASSPPGGGRPYEQYF.

This sequence joins TRBV28 and TRBJ2-3; 11 nucleotides line up with TRBD2. Germline assignment: CDR1 MDHEN and CDR2 SYDVKM. The length of the CDR3 is 15 residues. Unmatched junction bases numbered 4, after V lost 3 bases and J lost 5 bases. The CDR3 region is CASSFSGRAKDTQYF. DNA of the CDR3: TGTGCCAGCAGTTTTAGCGGGAGGGCCAAAGATACGCAGTATTTT.

The V gene is TRBV19, the J gene TRBJ1-1, with TRBD1 matching over 8 bases. The V gene's germline CDR1 is LNHDA and CDR2 SQIVND (reference sequence). With 8 bases clipped from V and 3 bases from J, the junction kept 11 bases outside the gene matches. CDR3 length equals 15 residues. CDR3 DNA: TGTGCCAGTCACAAAATCCGCAGGGGGCACACTGAAGCTTTCTTT. Amino acids: CASHKIRRGHTEAFF.

This chain joins TRBV6-6 and TRBJ2-7, with 7 bases fitting TRBD2. Trimming took 2 bases from V and 5 from J; bases not matched to a gene: 6. CDR1 and CDR2 from the germline V gene are MNHNY and SVGAGI (reference sequence). The length of the CDR3 is 14 residues. The CDR3 DNA reads TGTGCCAGCAGTTACGGGCAGGGAGGGCACGAGCAGTACTTC. Translation: CASSYGQGGHEQYF.

The V gene is TRBV27, the J gene TRBJ2-7; no firm D call. CDR3 length equals 15 residues. CDR1 is MNHEY, CDR2 SMNVEV, per germline (reference sequence). V was shortened by 3 bases and J by 3 bases, with 15 bases between the two germline ends. The CDR3 DNA reads TGTGCCAGCAGTTTGCGAGTACTTCCCGGCTACGAGCAGTACTTC. It yields the protein CASSLRVLPGYEQYF.

This chain connects TRBV2 to TRBJ2-1; 9 bases agree with TRBD2. There are 17 residues in the CDR3. The ends lost 7 bases at V and 0 bases at J; junction bases unmatched: 10. CDR1 SNHLY and CDR2 FYNNEI come from the germline V gene. The CDR3 DNA reads as TGTGCCAGCATGAAAAGACTAGCGGAGAGCTCCTACAATGAGCAGTTCTTC. Its protein is CASMKRLAESSYNEQFF.

The chain couples TRBV6-1 to TRBJ2-5; 8 bases map to TRBD1. V was pared by 6 bases and J by 0 bases, with 6 bases of the junction left unmatched. CDR1 is MNHNS and CDR2 is SASEGT in the germline V gene. The length of the CDR3 is 15 residues. The CDR3 DNA reads TGTGCCAGCAGGCAGGGACAGGCAAACCAAGAGACCCAGTACTTC. The encoded protein is CASRQGQANQETQYF.